This T cell receptor (beta chain) is from a study of response to subunit inactivated influenza vaccine. The ends lost 2 bases at V and 5 bases at J; junction bases unmatched: 3. The CDR3 runs 15 residues. From the RT-PCR reads, TCRdb called clonotypes with MiXCR, one entry per CDR3 protein. Among 150,000 to 200,000 distinct CDR3 sequences, roughly 12% were seen once, and the ten largest hold about 29%. The table lists this clonotype with a few counts. This same sample was also part of a study on T cells expressing NK-cell markers. That report adds: Scientists made TCR beta cDNA using 5'RACE template switching with UMIs. Researchers got TCR beta repertoires out of sorted CD3+CD56+NKG2C+, CD3+CD56+NKG2C- and CD3+CD56-NKG2C+ T cells. Seropositivity for HCMV was found in most of the eight sequenced donors, with one seronegative.

The specimen comprised CD8+ T cells sorted from PBMCs, sampled roughly 13 days after vaccination. This rearrangement joins TRBV12-3 or TRBV12-4 to TRBJ1-6, with TRBD1 matching over 7 bases. This sequence was found in a man in his fifties or sixties who received an inactivated influenza vaccine. CDR3 protein: CASSLWDSNNSPLHF. The CDR3 nucleotides are TGTGCCAGCAGTTTATGGGACAGCAATAATTCACCCCTCCACTTT.